One and the same sample provided the 26 T cell receptor beta chains below, sequenced in a study of shared clonotypes between healthy human individuals. Using immunoSEQ multiplex PCR, the repertoire was profiled, and TCRdb retains in-frame clones only, with some absent. The sample contains 1.5 million to 1.9 million clones, approximately 98% of which appear only once. The sample comprised naive CD4+ T cells sorted from blood. Sample subset: CD45RA+ positively selected. The receptor set was obtained from a young man in good health.

CDR3 DNA: TGTGCCAGTAGTATCGGTTTAGGCAGGCCAGTCTCTGGGGCCAACGTCCTGACTTTC. It is translated as CASSIGLGRPVSGANVLTF. The chain employs TRBV19 and TRBJ2-6; D ambiguous. CDR3 length: 19 residues. Germline V CDR1 and CDR2: LNHDA, SQIVND (reference sequence). V gave up 3 bases and J gave up 0 bases, with 18 bases separating them.

This chain connects TRBV19 to TRBJ2-3, with D possibly TRBD2 on 6 matching bases. The CDR3 is 15 residues long. Germline V CDR1 and CDR2: LNHDA, SQIVND (reference sequence). Trimming cost V 3 bases and J 2 bases, with 12 bases left between them. Here the CDR3 DNA reads TGTGCCAGTAGTATCCTCGGGACTTTCACAGATACGCAGTATTTT. It encodes CASSILGTFTDTQYF. Filled out from reference TRBV19 and TRBJ2-3, the complete variable domain reads DGGITQSPKYLFRKEGQNVTLSCEQNLNHDAMYWYRQDPGQGLRLIYYSQIVNDFQKGDIAEGYSVSREKKESFPLTVTSAQKNPTAFYLCASSILGTFTDTQYFGPGTRLTVL.

This chain connects TRBV10-2 to TRBJ2-7; D remains ambiguous. Germline loops: CDR1 WSHSY, CDR2 SAAADI. This CDR3 is built from 14 residues. Trimming removed 6 bases at V and 5 bases at J, with 17 bases between. CDR3 protein: CASSEMRQKDEQYF. In nucleotides, the CDR3 is TGCGCCAGCAGCGAAATGCGCCAAAAGGACGAGCAGTACTTC.

The V gene is TRBV28, the J gene TRBJ2-2; D uncertain. Trimming removed 7 bases at V and 6 bases at J, with 3 bases between. This CDR3 has 10 residues. The germline V gene encodes CDR1 MDHEN and CDR2 SYDVKM. The CDR3 protein is CASKAGELFF. The DNA of the CDR3 is TGTGCCAGCAAGGCCGGGGAGCTGTTTTTT.

The chain links TRBV7-9 to TRBJ1-4, with TRBD1 matching over 7 bases. Germline CDR1 is SEHNR and CDR2 is FQNEAQ (reference sequence). The CDR3 spans 16 residues. Trimming took 1 base from V and 3 from J; bases not matched to a gene: 5. The CDR3 sequence: CASSLVAGTANEKLFF. The CDR3 coding sequence is TGTGCCAGCAGCTTAGTTGCCGGGACAGCTAATGAAAAACTGTTTTTT.

The V call is TRBV5-1, the J call TRBJ1-2; possible D gene TRBD1, 5 bases. CDR3 length: 15 residues. Trimming pared 0 bases from V and 8 bases from J, leaving 17 bases between. Germline CDR1 is SGHRS and CDR2 is YFSETQ. CDR3 region: CASSLAVGTEWGYTF. In DNA, the CDR3 is TGCGCCAGCAGCTTGGCGGTGGGGACGGAGTGGGGCTACACCTTC.

The gene calls are TRBV7-9 and TRBJ2-3, with TRBD2 identical over 7 bases. The V segment lost 5 bases and the J segment 1 base; nucleotides outside the gene matches: 6. The CDR3 is 15 residues long. CDR1 is SEHNR, CDR2 FQNEAQ, per germline (reference sequence). The CDR3 DNA is TGTGCCAGCAGCCCCCCGGGGAGGGGCACAGATACGCAGTATTTT. Residues: CASSPPGRGTDTQYF.

The chain carries TRBV18 and TRBJ1-5; maybe TRBD1 (6 bases). V lost 3 bases and J lost 0, with 12 bases in between. The germline gives CDR1 KGHSH, CDR2 LQKENI. The CDR3 is 16 amino acids. Written as DNA, the CDR3 is TGTGCCAGCTCACCGAAGACAGGTATTAGCAATCAGCCCCAGCATTTT. Amino acid sequence: CASSPKTGISNQPQHF.

The chain uses TRBV10-3 and TRBJ1-1, with 8 positions matching TRBD1. V lost 2 bases to trimming and J lost 3 bases; unmatched junction nucleotides: 5. CDR3 size: 15 residues. Per the germline V gene, CDR1 is ENHRY and CDR2 is SYGVKD. The CDR3 sequence: CAISEAGGVDTEAFF. The CDR3 nucleotides are TGTGCCATCAGTGAGGCAGGGGGCGTGGACACTGAAGCTTTCTTT.

The chain is built from TRBV14 and TRBJ1-4; 7 positions match TRBD1. V lost 1 base to trimming and J lost 5 bases; unmatched junction nucleotides: 10. The length of the CDR3 is 17 residues. The V gene's germline CDR1 is SGHDN and CDR2 FVKESK. The CDR3 coding sequence is TGTGCCAGCAGCCAAGCGTCGCAGACAGGGCCGAATGAAAAACTGTTTTTT. Translating gives CASSQASQTGPNEKLFF.

CDR3 sequence reads: CASSLGDRGGEAFF. For the CDR3, the DNA is TGTGCCAGCAGCTTAGGGGATAGGGGCGGTGAAGCTTTCTTT. The rearrangement uses TRBV7-6 and TRBJ1-1; weak D call: TRBD1 (5 bases). V was cut by 1 base and J by 7 bases, with 13 bases left in between. Per germline, CDR1 SGHVS and CDR2 FNYEAQ. The CDR3 runs to 14 residues. The entire variable domain, with the rest obtained from reference TRBV7-6 and TRBJ1-1, is as follows: GAGVSQSPRYKVTKRGQDVALRCDPISGHVSLYWYRQALGQGPEFLTYFNYEAQQDKSGLPNDRFSAERPEGSISTLTIQRTEQRDSAMYRCASSLGDRGGEAFFGQGTRLTVV.

The chain links TRBV11-2 to TRBJ2-2; D is ambiguous. Trimming removed 1 base from V and 8 bases from J, with 11 bases in between. From germline, CDR1 is SGHAT and CDR2 FQNNGV. This CDR3 spans 14 amino acids. The CDR3 sequence: CASSLVSPAGELFF. In DNA, the CDR3 is TGTGCCAGCAGCTTAGTTTCCCCGGCAGGGGAGCTGTTTTTT.

V is TRBV7-3 and J is TRBJ2-3, with TRBD2 matching 12 bases. Germline-derived CDR1 and CDR2 are SGHTA and FQGTGA. The CDR3 is 17 residues long. Losses at the gene ends were 5 bases for V and 1 base for J; bases not matched to a gene: 7. CDR3 bases: TGTGCCAGCAGCCCTACTAGCGGGAGGCCCGGCACAGATACGCAGTATTTT. Amino acid sequence: CASSPTSGRPGTDTQYF.

The rearrangement uses TRBV11-2 and TRBJ2-5; D unclear. The CDR3 runs to 13 residues. The ends were cut back, 11 bases at V and 7 bases at J, with 20 bases in the middle. Germline CDR1 is SGHAT and CDR2 is FQNNGV. CDR3 nucleotides: TGTGCCTGCTCGAGCCCCCCGAATCGGACCCAGTACTTC. Translation: CACSSPPNRTQYF.

This clone has more than one count but fewer than ten. In the same sample, other DNA sequences code for this CDR3. The gene calls are TRBV2 and TRBJ2-2; the D is unclear. CDR1 and CDR2 from the germline V gene are SNHLY and FYNNEI. Deletions cut 3 bases from V and 3 bases from J, with 2 bases between. This CDR3 comprises 12 residues. CDR3 sequence reads: CASSEDTGELFF. In DNA form, the CDR3 reads TGTGCCAGCAGTGAGGACACCGGGGAGCTGTTTTTT.

The V and J genes are TRBV15 and TRBJ2-2; D not resolved. Trimming left V 0 bases short and J 2 bases short, with 10 bases between. The V gene's germline CDR1 is LNHNV and CDR2 YYDKDF (reference sequence). The CDR3 spans 16 residues. The CDR3 sequence: CATSRDRNPNTGELFF. The CDR3 nucleotides read TGTGCCACCAGCAGAGATCGTAACCCAAACACCGGGGAGCTGTTTTTT.

Only one count was recorded for this clone. The gene calls are TRBV10-1 and TRBJ2-6; unclear D gene. V shed 4 bases and J shed 4 bases, with 5 bases lying between them. Germline values: CDR1 WNHNN, CDR2 SYGVQD (reference sequence). The CDR3 sequence is 13 residues long. CDR3 sequence: CASSARGANVLTF. The CDR3 region has the DNA TGCGCCAGCAGTGCCAGAGGGGCCAACGTCCTGACTTTC.

The chain carries TRBV5-1 and TRBJ2-7, with D maybe TRBD2 (6 bases). Germline V lookup: CDR1 SGHRS, CDR2 YFSETQ. The CDR3 runs 16 residues. Trimming took 0 bases from V and 1 from J, leaving 14 bases between them. CDR3 residues: CASSLVPGVGSYEQYF. The CDR3 nucleotides read TGCGCCAGCAGCTTGGTTCCGGGGGTTGGGTCCTACGAGCAGTACTTC.

The chain joins TRBV14 to TRBJ2-7, with no clear D. From germline, CDR1 is SGHDN and CDR2 FVKESK. This CDR3 is built from 14 residues. With 4 bases removed from V and 3 bases from J, the gap between germline ends came to 13 bases. The CDR3 is CASSRLGRIYEQYF. In DNA, the CDR3 is TGTGCCAGCAGCCGCCTCGGACGGATCTACGAGCAGTACTTC.

In its sample, this clone was seen once. The V gene is TRBV5-4, the J gene TRBJ1-1; maybe TRBD1 (6 bases). The CDR3 extends over 15 amino acids. V was trimmed by 3 bases and J by 4 bases, leaving 16 bases between them. Germline assignment: CDR1 SGHNT and CDR2 YYREEE (reference sequence). CDR3 sequence (DNA): TGTGCCAGCAGCTCAAGGGGGAGGGGGGCCACTGAAGCTTTCTTT. Amino acid sequence: CASSSRGRGATEAFF.

The V gene is TRBV4-1, the J gene TRBJ2-7, with TRBD1 matching over 12 bases. After removal of 3 bases from V and 6 bases from J, the junction contained 6 bases not matched to a gene. The CDR3 covers 15 residues. CDR1 is MGHRA and CDR2 is YSYEKL in the germline V gene. The CDR3 nucleotides are TGCGCCAGCAGCCAGGGACAGGGGGCGATGGGCGAGCAGTACTTC. Protein: CASSQGQGAMGEQYF.

This chain links TRBV10-3 with TRBJ1-5; the D is unclear. The CDR3 consists of 14 residues. CDR1 and CDR2 (germline): ENHRY, SYGVKD. Trimming stripped 3 bases from V and 3 bases from J, with 9 bases between. The CDR3: CAISDPALNQPQHF. CDR3 DNA sequence: TGTGCCATCAGTGACCCCGCCCTCAATCAGCCCCAGCATTTT.

The chain carries TRBV28 and TRBJ1-2; D is unclear. CDR1 MDHEN and CDR2 SYDVKM come from the germline V gene. Trimming left V 2 bases short and J 4 bases short, with 14 bases between. This CDR3 spans 15 amino acids. CDR3 sequence (DNA): TGTGCCAGCAGTTTAGTCCGGTCTTTCTTCTATGGCTACACCTTC. As protein: CASSLVRSFFYGYTF.

V gene TRBV5-1 combines with J gene TRBJ2-7; TRBD2 agrees at 7 bases. Trimming took 0 bases from V and 1 from J; bases not matched to a gene: 4. Germline V gene lookup returns CDR1 SGHRS and CDR2 YFSETQ. The CDR3 sequence is 15 residues long. Here the CDR3 reads CASSLAGLVSYEQYF. In DNA, the CDR3 is TGCGCCAGCAGCTTGGCCGGACTAGTATCCTACGAGCAGTACTTC.

This chain connects TRBV5-1 to TRBJ2-6, with unresolved D. This CDR3 is built from 14 residues. Germline V gene sequence: CDR1 SGHRS, CDR2 YFSETQ. Trimming took off 6 bases at V and 3 bases at J, with 10 bases between the two ends. The CDR3 is CASTYVSGANVLTF. CDR3 bases: TGCGCCAGCACCTACGTTAGTGGGGCCAACGTCCTGACTTTC.

This sequence joins TRBV28 and TRBJ2-7; perhaps TRBD2 as D (5 bases). Between the trimmed V and J ends, which lost 2 bases and 11 bases, there was a span of 10 bases. From germline, CDR1 is MDHEN and CDR2 SYDVKM. The CDR3 covers 11 residues. The CDR3 protein is CASSLKGAEYF. For the CDR3, the DNA is TGTGCCAGCAGTTTAAAGGGAGCGGAGTACTTC.